The 23 T cell receptor beta chains given below trace back to one sample, sequenced in a study of cytomegalovirus exposure and HLA in healthy donors. PCR amplification relied on 60 Vbeta primers (plus 13 Jbeta primers). Repertoires were generated with immunoSEQ multiplex PCR, while TCRdb's copy carries only in-frame clones and drops some. The table has just over 150,000 clones, about three quarters seen once; the top ten hold around 2.1%. The sample comprised PBMCs. These receptors came from a female donor in good health and CMV-seronegative.

This sequence joins TRBV5-1 and TRBJ2-7; TRBD1 aligns across 8 bases. This CDR3 is built from 15 residues. The V gene end was trimmed by 3 bases and the J gene end by 3 bases; junction bases not matched to a gene: 8. Germline V gene data show CDR1 as SGHRS and CDR2 as YFSETQ. The CDR3 here is CASSSGQGFRYEQYF. The CDR3 nucleotides are TGCGCCAGCAGCTCCGGACAGGGCTTTCGCTACGAGCAGTACTTC.

This chain connects TRBV2 to TRBJ1-2; 9 nucleotides agree with TRBD1. J gave up 8 bases and V 5 bases, and 9 bases lay outside the gene matches. The CDR3 extends over 14 amino acids. Germline CDR1 and CDR2: SNHLY and FYNNEI. Here the CDR3 DNA reads TGTGCCAGCAGTCCTCCACAGGGGGCAGGGGGCTACACCTTC. It translates to CASSPPQGAGGYTF.

The chain joins TRBV30 to TRBJ1-1, with TRBD1 matching 7 bases. The CDR3 loop spans 13 amino acids. The junction had 3 bases not matched to a gene; V was cut back by 3 bases and J by 2 bases. Germline V lookup: CDR1 GTSNPN, CDR2 SVGIG (reference sequence). The CDR3 here is CAWSRDSNTEAFF. CDR3 DNA: TGTGCCTGGAGCCGGGACAGTAACACTGAAGCTTTCTTT.

The chain links TRBV30 to TRBJ1-2; possible D gene TRBD1, 6 bases. The ends were cut back, 5 bases at V and 7 bases at J, with 11 bases in the middle. CDR3 length equals 11 residues. CDR1 and CDR2 (germline): GTSNPN, SVGIG (reference sequence). In DNA form, the CDR3 reads TGTGCCTGGGAACAGGGCGGTGGCTACACCTTC. This translates into CAWEQGGGYTF.

The rearrangement joins TRBV7-6 to TRBJ2-1; 8 bases fit TRBD2. The CDR3 covers 16 residues. Germline CDR1 and CDR2: SGHVS and FNYEAQ. J was trimmed by 8 bases and V by 1 base; bases with no gene match: 10. CDR3 region: CASSLEASGSGDEQFF. The CDR3 bases are TGTGCCAGCAGCTTAGAGGCCAGCGGGAGCGGCGATGAGCAGTTCTTC.

The V call is TRBV5-6, the J call TRBJ2-7; D possibly corresponds to TRBD2 (6 bases). CDR1 SGHDT and CDR2 YYEEEE come from the germline V gene. The CDR3 covers 12 residues. The V and J ends lost 3 bases and 5 bases respectively, with 9 bases between them. The CDR3 sequence: CASSSGLHEQYF. The CDR3 bases are TGTGCCAGCAGCTCGGGACTCCACGAGCAGTACTTC.

The table lists this clone with a count of one. The gene calls are TRBV20-1 and TRBJ1-1; D possibly corresponds to TRBD1 (6 bases). This CDR3 spans 11 amino acids. CDR1 and CDR2 from the germline V gene are DFQATT and SNEGSKA (reference sequence). Trimming left V 8 bases short and J 5 bases short, with 12 bases between. The CDR3 reads CSPYRETEAFF. Here the CDR3 DNA reads TGCAGTCCTTACAGGGAAACTGAAGCTTTCTTT.

This sequence joins TRBV5-1 and TRBJ1-5; no definite D call. The CDR3 runs 14 residues. V was shortened by 1 base and J by 3 bases, with 8 bases between the two germline ends. CDR1 is SGHRS, CDR2 YFSETQ, per germline. CDR3 in amino acids: CASSLSGNNQPQHF. The CDR3 DNA is TGCGCCAGCAGCTTGTCCGGGAACAATCAGCCCCAGCATTTT.

J is TRBJ1-1 and V is TRBV5-4, with D unclear. Between the trimmed V and J ends, which lost 0 bases and 4 bases, there was a span of 13 bases. CDR3 size: 15 residues. In germline, CDR1 is SGHNT, CDR2 YYREEE (reference sequence). As DNA, the CDR3 is TGTGCCAGCAGCTTGGCCACAGAAGTCGGCACTGAAGCTTTCTTT. It codes for CASSLATEVGTEAFF.

The J gene is TRBJ1-2, the V gene TRBV29-1; tentatively, D is TRBD1 (5 bases). The CDR3 runs 13 residues. CDR1 and CDR2 (germline): SQVTM, ANQGSEA. V was shortened by 3 bases and J by 4 bases, with 12 bases between the two germline ends. As DNA, the CDR3 is TGCAGCGTTGATCACGACAGTCCCTATGGCTACACCTTC. Protein product: CSVDHDSPYGYTF.

The DNA for the CDR3 is TGTGCCTGGAGTAGAGGACAGGGGGCGAAGCCCCAGCATTTT. As protein: CAWSRGQGAKPQHF. J is TRBJ1-5 and V is TRBV30, with 11 nucleotides matching TRBD1. The germline V gene encodes CDR1 GTSNPN and CDR2 SVGIG (reference sequence). The V gene end was trimmed by 2 bases and the J gene end by 8 bases; junction bases not matched to a gene: 5. The CDR3 covers 14 residues.

This chain connects TRBV18 to TRBJ2-3; D is perhaps TRBD1 (6 bases). Trimming removed 3 bases from V and 4 bases from J, with 8 bases in between. Germline loops: CDR1 KGHSH, CDR2 LQKENI. The CDR3 loop spans 13 amino acids. This CDR3 reads CASSPGQSDTQYF. CDR3 in DNA: TGTGCCAGCTCACCCGGACAGTCAGATACGCAGTATTTT. Full variable domain (remainder filled in from reference TRBV18 and TRBJ2-3): NAGVMQNPRHLVRRRGQEARLRCSPMKGHSHVYWYRQLPEEGLKFMVYLQKENIIDESGMPKERFSAEFPKEGPSILRIQQVVRGDSAAYFCASSPGQSDTQYFGPGTRLTVL.

The V and J genes are TRBV6-6 and TRBJ1-3; the D gene is possibly TRBD1 (6 bases). Looked up from germline, CDR1 is MNHNY and CDR2 is SVGAGI (reference sequence). The germline V and J ends were trimmed by 1 base and 2 bases, with 9 bases remaining between them. The CDR3 sequence is 15 residues long. The CDR3 DNA reads TGTGCCAGCAGTTACTTACAGGGAGCTGGAAACACCATATATTTT. Encoded protein: CASSYLQGAGNTIYF.

CDR3 sequence reads: CASSQDQGNYGYTF. CDR3 bases: TGCGCCAGCAGCCAAGATCAGGGCAACTATGGCTACACCTTC. The V and J genes are TRBV4-1 and TRBJ1-2; perhaps TRBD1 as D (5 bases). Germline V gene lookup returns CDR1 MGHRA and CDR2 YSYEKL. V lost 0 bases, J lost 2 bases, and 7 bases lay in between. The CDR3 length is 14 residues.

This rearrangement joins TRBV19 to TRBJ2-2; 7 bases fit TRBD2. V shed 5 bases and J 1 base; nucleotides not matched to a gene: 1. This CDR3 spans 14 amino acids. Germline CDR1 LNHDA, CDR2 SQIVND (reference sequence). CDR3 DNA sequence: TGTGCCAGTAGTCAGCGGGGGAACACCGGGGAGCTGTTTTTT. Protein product: CASSQRGNTGELFF.

The V gene is TRBV30, the J gene TRBJ2-2, with D tentatively TRBD1 (6 bases). The CDR3 runs 14 residues. Trimming took off 3 bases at V and 0 bases at J, with 8 bases between the two ends. Germline V gene sequence: CDR1 GTSNPN, CDR2 SVGIG (reference sequence). CDR3 sequence (DNA): TGTGCCTGGAGGGGACAAACGAACACCGGGGAGCTGTTTTTT. It encodes CAWRGQTNTGELFF.

V is TRBV18 and J is TRBJ1-4, with 10 bases aligning to TRBD1. V lost 6 bases and J lost 8; bases outside the gene matches: 3. Per the germline V gene, CDR1 is KGHSH and CDR2 is LQKENI. The CDR3 contains 13 residues. In DNA, the CDR3 is TGTGCCAGCTCGGGGACAGGGGAGGAAAAACTGTTTTTT. As protein: CASSGTGEEKLFF.

The chain employs TRBV6-1 and TRBJ2-1; TRBD2 aligns across 11 bases. J lost 0 bases, V lost 7 bases, and 2 bases had no gene match. There are 15 residues in the CDR3. Germline values: CDR1 MNHNS, CDR2 SASEGT. The CDR3 sequence is CASKLAGVSYNEQFF. As DNA, the CDR3 is TGTGCCAGCAAACTAGCGGGGGTCTCCTACAATGAGCAGTTCTTC.

The V call is TRBV6-5, the J call TRBJ1-2; TRBD1 agrees at 7 bases. Germline CDR1 MNHEY, CDR2 SVGAGI. CDR3 length: 13 amino acids. V shed 6 bases and J 8 bases; nucleotides not matched to a gene: 9. The CDR3 is CASRRDSYEGYTF. In DNA, the CDR3 is TGTGCCAGCAGGCGGGACAGCTACGAGGGCTACACCTTC.

The rearrangement links TRBV6-4 to TRBJ2-1; 9 nucleotides line up with TRBD2. V shed 1 base, J shed 14 bases, and the junction held 6 bases outside the gene matches. The CDR3 covers 13 residues. The germline V gene encodes CDR1 MRHNA and CDR2 SNTAGT. The CDR3 here is CASSDWRGTSKFF. Here the CDR3 DNA reads TGTGCCAGCAGTGACTGGAGGGGGACTAGCAAGTTCTTC.

The sample holds one count of this clone. The V gene is TRBV6-5, the J gene TRBJ1-6, with D tentatively TRBD1 (5 bases). Trimming removed 6 bases at V and 7 bases at J, with 13 bases between. Germline CDR1 is MNHEY and CDR2 is SVGAGI. This CDR3 has 14 residues. CDR3: CASSKGQLNSPLHF. For the CDR3, the DNA is TGTGCCAGCAGCAAGGGGCAGCTCAATTCACCCCTCCACTTT.

The rearrangement links TRBV2 to TRBJ1-3, with no clear D. Germline V CDR1 and CDR2: SNHLY, FYNNEI. Trimming stripped 8 bases from V and 9 bases from J, with 8 bases between. The CDR3 is 10 residues long. In DNA, the CDR3 is TGTGCCAGCTCCATAGTCACCATATATTTT. Amino acid sequence: CASSIVTIYF.

The gene calls are TRBV4-1 and TRBJ1-1; D is ambiguous. Looked up from germline, CDR1 is MGHRA and CDR2 is YSYEKL. The CDR3 spans 16 residues. V was clipped by 4 bases and J by 0 bases, with 15 bases between them. Here the CDR3 reads CASSRASLVMNTEAFF. CDR3 DNA: TGCGCCAGCAGCCGGGCCAGTTTGGTCATGAACACTGAAGCTTTCTTT.